These 27 T cell receptor beta chains came from one sample sequenced in a study of blood T cell repertoires in COVID-19. The data were produced by immunoSEQ multiplex PCR, yet TCRdb's version contains in-frame clones alone and is incomplete. This sample carries approximately 230,000 clones, roughly 87% of them seen once, and the ten largest clones take around 6%. Specimen: PBMCs or T cells enriched from blood (not recorded which). All receptors derive from a woman younger than 45 with acute COVID-19.

The chain carries TRBV4-1 and TRBJ2-1, with D maybe TRBD2 (5 bases). V lost 2 bases and J 0 bases, leaving 8 bases between the germline ends. CDR3 length: 15 amino acids. CDR1 and CDR2 (germline): MGHRA, YSYEKL. In DNA, the CDR3 is TGCGCCAGCAGCCAATTGGGGAGCTCCTACAATGAGCAGTTCTTC. Translation: CASSQLGSSYNEQFF.

The chain couples TRBV27 to TRBJ2-3; TRBD2 agrees at 15 bases. CDR1 is MNHEY and CDR2 is SMNVEV in the germline V gene (reference sequence). V lost 5 bases and J lost 6; bases outside the gene matches: 12. The CDR3 extends over 18 amino acids. CDR3 region: CASSRRRTSGGAEDTQYF. The DNA for the CDR3 is TGTGCCAGCAGTCGCCGACGGACTAGCGGGGGGGCGGAGGATACGCAGTATTTT.

The CDR3 nucleotides read TGTGCCAGCAGTGAAGCGTGGTCTAGCGGGCGCAATGAGCAGTTCTTC. Protein: CASSEAWSSGRNEQFF. This chain links TRBV2 with TRBJ2-1; TRBD2 matches at 8 bases. Germline V lookup: CDR1 SNHLY, CDR2 FYNNEI. After removal of 0 bases from V and 6 bases from J, the junction contained 7 bases not matched to a gene. This CDR3 spans 16 amino acids.

The CDR3 DNA reads TGTGCCAGACATAAAGATGAGCAGTTCTTC. Translation: CARHKDEQFF. The chain is built from TRBV21-1 and TRBJ2-1; no check of the table's D call, TRBD1, against the DNA was made. TRBV21-1 is a known pseudogene. CDR3 length equals 10 residues.

V gene TRBV10-3 combines with J gene TRBJ1-1; 8 bases fit TRBD1. CDR3 length: 14 amino acids. V shed 6 bases, J shed 1 base, and the junction held 4 bases outside the gene matches. The germline CDR1 and CDR2 sequences are ENHRY and SYGVKD. CDR3 sequence reads: CAISKQGGNTEAFF. CDR3 coding DNA: TGTGCCATCAGCAAACAGGGGGGGAACACTGAAGCTTTCTTT.

The chain links TRBV9 to TRBJ2-1; 8 nucleotides line up with TRBD2. J was trimmed by 8 bases and V by 4 bases; bases with no gene match: 11. CDR3 length equals 15 residues. Germline CDR1 is SGDLS and CDR2 is YYNGEE. CDR3 residues: CASSPYTGGFDEQFF. DNA of the CDR3: TGTGCCAGCAGCCCTTATACGGGGGGGTTCGATGAGCAGTTCTTC.

V and J are TRBV10-2 and TRBJ2-2, with 9 nucleotides matching TRBD2. Germline assignment: CDR1 WSHSY and CDR2 SAAADI. V trimming: 8 bases; J trimming: 5 bases; junction bases outside the gene matches: 6. This CDR3 comprises 14 residues. The CDR3 spells CASGYSGGTGELFF. The CDR3 DNA reads TGCGCCAGCGGATATAGCGGGGGAACCGGGGAGCTGTTTTTT.

The rearrangement joins TRBV10-3 to TRBJ2-7; D possibly corresponds to TRBD1 (6 bases). The CDR3 is 12 residues long. The V end lost 5 bases, the J end lost 6 bases, and 11 bases lay between the germline ends. The germline gives CDR1 ENHRY, CDR2 SYGVKD. In DNA, the CDR3 is TGTGCCATCAGTACAGGGCCGGGCGAGCAGTACTTC. This translates into CAISTGPGEQYF.

The V call is TRBV5-4, the J call TRBJ2-2, with a weak D call TRBD1 (6 bases). Trimming stripped 3 bases from V and 1 base from J, with 7 bases between. CDR3 length: 14 residues. Looked up from germline, CDR1 is SGHNT and CDR2 is YYREEE (reference sequence). Here the CDR3 reads CASSSTGNTGELFF. CDR3 nucleotides: TGTGCCAGCAGCTCGACAGGGAACACCGGGGAGCTGTTTTTT.

V gene TRBV5-1 combines with J gene TRBJ2-7; maybe TRBD1 (5 bases). The CDR3 is 15 amino acids. V dropped 0 bases and J dropped 5 bases, with 15 bases sitting between them. Per the germline V gene, CDR1 is SGHRS and CDR2 is YFSETQ. The CDR3 DNA is TGCGCCAGCAGCTTGGTCCCAGGGTCCGACCACGAGCAGTACTTC. Translation: CASSLVPGSDHEQYF.

This clone was counted a few times. V usage is TRBV15 and J usage is TRBJ1-3; D might be TRBD1 (5 bases). The V gene lost 2 bases and the J gene lost 2 bases, with 10 bases spanning the gap. Per germline, CDR1 LNHNV and CDR2 YYDKDF (reference sequence). This CDR3 spans 15 amino acids. The CDR3 nucleotides read TGTGCCACCAGCAGAAGGCGGGGGACTGGAAACACCATATATTTT. Translated: CATSRRRGTGNTIYF.

J is TRBJ1-4 and V is TRBV29-1, with 9 bases matching TRBD1. Looked up from germline, CDR1 is SQVTM and CDR2 is ANQGSEA. Trimming took 6 bases from V and 8 from J; bases not matched to a gene: 4. The CDR3 consists of 12 residues. The CDR3 loop is CSVRTGVEKLFF. CDR3 DNA sequence: TGCAGCGTCAGGACAGGGGTCGAAAAACTGTTTTTT.

This sequence joins TRBV6-5 and TRBJ1-2, with D uncertain. Looked up from germline, CDR1 is MNHEY and CDR2 is SVGAGI. This CDR3 is 13 amino acids long. V lost 7 bases and J lost 4, with 13 bases in between. CDR3 sequence: CASTRVGSYGYTF. CDR3 bases: TGTGCCAGCACCAGAGTAGGGAGCTATGGCTACACCTTC.

The chain combines TRBV19 with TRBJ1-4; TRBD1 might be the D (5 bases). The CDR3 totals 14 residues. V was shortened by 3 bases and J by 6 bases, with 11 bases between the two germline ends. Germline assignment: CDR1 LNHDA and CDR2 SQIVND (reference sequence). CDR3 region: CASSIWGGDEKLFF. The CDR3 DNA sequence: TGTGCCAGTAGTATCTGGGGAGGGGATGAAAAACTGTTTTTT.

The chain joins TRBV5-6 to TRBJ2-1; 7 bases match TRBD2. This CDR3 spans 16 amino acids. After removal of 0 bases from V and 2 bases from J, the junction contained 5 bases not matched to a gene. Germline loops: CDR1 SGHDT, CDR2 YYEEEE. CDR3 bases: TGTGCCAGCAGCTTGGCCGGGGGGTTCGCCTACAATGAGCAGTTCTTC. Residues: CASSLAGGFAYNEQFF.

As regards this clone: Other DNA variants within this sample encode the same CDR3. The chain combines TRBV7-9 with TRBJ2-5; 9 bases fit TRBD1. The V gene's germline CDR1 is SEHNR and CDR2 FQNEAQ (reference sequence). Trimming took 5 bases from V and 5 from J; bases not matched to a gene: 6. This CDR3 has 14 residues. In DNA form, the CDR3 reads TGTGCCAGCAGCCGCGGACAGGGGAAGGAGACCCAGTACTTC. Translated, it gives CASSRGQGKETQYF.

CDR3 bases: TGCGCCAGCAGCCCCACTCTAGCGGGAGGGCCCTACAATGAGCAGTTCTTC. Its protein product is CASSPTLAGGPYNEQFF. The gene calls are TRBV5-1 and TRBJ2-1, with 12 bases aligning to TRBD2. The ends lost 4 bases at V and 2 bases at J; junction bases unmatched: 7. CDR1 SGHRS and CDR2 YFSETQ come from the germline V gene. The CDR3 loop spans 17 amino acids.

The J gene is TRBJ2-1, the V gene TRBV2; the D is unclear. The CDR3 extends over 12 amino acids. Germline V CDR1 and CDR2: SNHLY, FYNNEI. V was shortened by 4 bases and J by 5 bases, with 6 bases between the two germline ends. The CDR3, as DNA: TGTGCCAGCAGTGCAGGCAACAATGAGCAGTTCTTC. Translated, it gives CASSAGNNEQFF.

CDR3 region: CASSGGRYTDTQYF. Written as DNA, the CDR3 is TGTGCCAGCAGCGGTGGGCGTTACACAGATACGCAGTATTTT. The chain links TRBV9 to TRBJ2-3; no clear D gene. The V gene's germline CDR1 is SGDLS and CDR2 YYNGEE. The CDR3 runs 14 residues. V was clipped by 3 bases and J by 2 bases, with 10 bases between them.

The chain is built from TRBV2 and TRBJ1-1; D is unresolved. This CDR3 has 13 amino acids. CDR1 is SNHLY, CDR2 FYNNEI, per germline. V lost 2 bases, J lost 5 bases, and 9 bases lay in between. The CDR3 DNA sequence: TGTGCCAGCAGTGAAAGAGGGCAAACTGAAGCTTTCTTT. Residues: CASSERGQTEAFF.

The chain carries TRBV2 and TRBJ2-3; 10 nucleotides line up with TRBD2. CDR3 length equals 16 residues. The ends lost 6 bases at V and 5 bases at J; junction bases unmatched: 11. Germline V lookup: CDR1 SNHLY, CDR2 FYNNEI. CDR3 sequence (DNA): TGTGCCAGCAGAAACGGAGCGGGGGGGAGTTTAGATACGCAGTATTTT. Its protein is CASRNGAGGSLDTQYF. The variable domain in full, completed from reference TRBV2 and TRBJ2-3, reads EPEVTQTPSHQVTQMGQEVILRCVPISNHLYFYWYRQILGQKVEFLVSFYNNEISEKSEIFDDQFSVERPDGSNFTLKIRSTKLEDSAMYFCASRNGAGGSLDTQYFGPGTRLTVL.

This clone was counted only a few times. The chain recombines TRBV7-6 with TRBJ2-7; TRBD2 matches at 7 bases. V trimming: 8 bases; J trimming: 0 bases; junction bases outside the gene matches: 10. CDR1 is SGHVS and CDR2 is FNYEAQ in the germline V gene. There are 15 residues in the CDR3. The DNA for the CDR3 is TGTGCCAGCGAACCTGGGGGGGGTGGCTCCTACGAGCAGTACTTC. Translated: CASEPGGGGSYEQYF.

The rearrangement links TRBV5-1 to TRBJ1-1; D gene ambiguous. This CDR3 contains 13 residues. V lost 5 bases, J lost 1 base, and 9 bases lay in between. CDR1 and CDR2 from the germline V gene are SGHRS and YFSETQ. CDR3 sequence: CASRRPGNTEAFF. CDR3 in DNA: TGCGCCAGCAGGCGCCCCGGGAACACTGAAGCTTTCTTT.

V and J are TRBV4-2 and TRBJ1-2; D is unresolved. V was pared by 2 bases and J by 8 bases, with 18 bases between. This CDR3 contains 15 residues. Germline V CDR1 and CDR2: LGHNA, YNFKEQ. This CDR3 reads CASSQNPWNSGGYTF. For the CDR3, the DNA is TGTGCCAGCAGCCAAAACCCTTGGAACAGTGGCGGCTACACCTTC.

The DNA of the CDR3 is TGTGCCTGGAGAAGGAACCAGGGTTGGACTAATGAAAAACTGTTTTTT. Protein product: CAWRRNQGWTNEKLFF. This chain uses TRBV30 with TRBJ1-4; possible D gene TRBD1, 5 bases. Per germline, CDR1 GTSNPN and CDR2 SVGIG (reference sequence). V was pared by 3 bases and J by 2 bases, with 16 bases between. CDR3 length: 16 amino acids. Full variable domain (rest looked up from reference TRBV30 and TRBJ1-4): SQTIHQWPATLVQPVGSPLSLECTVEGTSNPNLYWYRQAAGRGLQLLFYSVGIGQISSEVPQNLSASRPQDRQFILSSKKLLLSDSGFYLCAWRRNQGWTNEKLFFGSGTQLSVL.

The chain employs TRBV13 and TRBJ1-2; no clear D gene. CDR3 size: 19 residues. The germline V gene encodes CDR1 PRHDT and CDR2 FYEKMQ (reference sequence). Deletions cut 5 bases from V and 6 bases from J, with 31 bases between. The CDR3 reads CASSPPPFSRTNNYNGYTF. The CDR3 DNA reads TGTGCCAGCAGCCCCCCTCCTTTTAGCCGGACTAATAACTATAATGGCTACACCTTC.

J is TRBJ1-2 and V is TRBV19, with 8 nucleotides matching TRBD1. CDR3 size: 16 residues. With V trimmed by 4 bases and J by 6 bases, 13 bases remained unmatched. Per the germline V gene, CDR1 is LNHDA and CDR2 is SQIVND (reference sequence). CDR3 protein: CASSSHFQGAPHGYTF. The CDR3 nucleotides read TGTGCCAGTAGTAGCCACTTCCAGGGGGCGCCCCATGGCTACACCTTC.